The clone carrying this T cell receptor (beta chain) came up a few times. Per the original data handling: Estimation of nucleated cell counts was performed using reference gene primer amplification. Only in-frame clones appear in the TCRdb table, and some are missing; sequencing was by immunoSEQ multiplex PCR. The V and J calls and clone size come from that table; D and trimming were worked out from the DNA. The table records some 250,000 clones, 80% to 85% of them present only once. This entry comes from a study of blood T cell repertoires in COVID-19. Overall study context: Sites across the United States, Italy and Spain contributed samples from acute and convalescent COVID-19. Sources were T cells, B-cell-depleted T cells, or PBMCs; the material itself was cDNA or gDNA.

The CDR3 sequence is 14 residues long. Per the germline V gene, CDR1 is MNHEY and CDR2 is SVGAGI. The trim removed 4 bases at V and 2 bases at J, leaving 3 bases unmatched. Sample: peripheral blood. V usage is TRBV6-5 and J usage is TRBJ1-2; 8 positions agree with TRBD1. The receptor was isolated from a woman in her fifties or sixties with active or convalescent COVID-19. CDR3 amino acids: CASSWTGMNYGYTF. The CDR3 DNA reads TGTGCCAGCAGTTGGACAGGGATGAACTATGGCTACACCTTC.